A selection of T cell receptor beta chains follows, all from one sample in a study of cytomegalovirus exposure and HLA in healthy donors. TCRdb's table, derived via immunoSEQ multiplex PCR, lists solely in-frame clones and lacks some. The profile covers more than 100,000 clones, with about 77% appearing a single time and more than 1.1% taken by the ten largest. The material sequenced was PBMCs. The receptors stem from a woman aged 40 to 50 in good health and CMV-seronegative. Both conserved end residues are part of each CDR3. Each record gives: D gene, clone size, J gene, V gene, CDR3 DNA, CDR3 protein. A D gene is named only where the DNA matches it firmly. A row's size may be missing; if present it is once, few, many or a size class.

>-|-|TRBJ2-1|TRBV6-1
TGTGCCAGCACCTTGGCGGGGGCAGGTCAGAATGAGCAGTTCTTC
CASTLAGAGQNEQFF
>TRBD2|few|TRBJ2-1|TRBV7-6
TGTGCCAGCAGCTTGACTAGCGGCCTCTACAATGAGCAGTTCTTC
CASSLTSGLYNEQFF
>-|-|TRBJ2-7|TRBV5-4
TGTGCCAGCAGCTTTAAGGGGTCCCTAGCCTACGAGCAGTACTTC
CASSFKGSLAYEQYF
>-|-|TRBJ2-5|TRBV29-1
TGCAGCGTTGTAAACTCAAAGGAGACCCAGTACTTC
CSVVNSKETQYF
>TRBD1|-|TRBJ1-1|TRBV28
TGTGCCAGCAGGGGTGGAGGGACAGGGGGCACTGAAGCTTTCTTT
CASRGGGTGGTEAFF
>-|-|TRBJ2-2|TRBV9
TGTGCCAGCAGCCCTGGGACACCGAACACCGGGGAGCTGTTTTTT
CASSPGTPNTGELFF
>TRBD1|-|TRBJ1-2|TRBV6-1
TGTGCCAGCAGTGTAGAGACAGGGCTTGGGGGCTACACCTTC
CASSVETGLGGYTF
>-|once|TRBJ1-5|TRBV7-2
TGTGCCAGCAGCTTAGCGGTTCGGCAGCCCCAGCATTTT
CASSLAVRQPQHF
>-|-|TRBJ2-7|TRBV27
TGTGCCAGCAGATTTTCCTCGGGGAACGAGCAGTACTTC
CASRFSSGNEQYF
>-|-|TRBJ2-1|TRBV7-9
TGTGCCAGCAGTAGACAGGTGTTAGATGAGCAGTTCTTC
CASSRQVLDEQFF
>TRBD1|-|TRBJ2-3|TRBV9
TGTGCCAGCAGCGTAGGACAGGGGGAGGGCACAGATACGCAGTATTTT
CASSVGQGEGTDTQYF
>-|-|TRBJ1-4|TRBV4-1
TGCGCCAGCAGCCAACGTCCAGGAGGGGCAACTAATGAAAAACTGTTTTTT
CASSQRPGGATNEKLFF
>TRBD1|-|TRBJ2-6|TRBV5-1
TGCGCCAGCAGCTCCACAGGGGTTGGGGCCAACGTCCTGACTTTC
CASSSTGVGANVLTF
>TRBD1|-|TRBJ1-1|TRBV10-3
TGTGCCATCAGACAGGGGGACGGGGGCATGAACACTGAAGCTTTCTTT
CAIRQGDGGMNTEAFF
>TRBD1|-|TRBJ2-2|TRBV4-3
TGCGCCAGCAGCCTAGGGACAGGGTTAAGCACCGGGGAGCTGTTTTTT
CASSLGTGLSTGELFF
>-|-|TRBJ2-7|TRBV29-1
TGCAGCGTTGTGACAGCGTCCTACGAGCAGTACTTC
CSVVTASYEQYF
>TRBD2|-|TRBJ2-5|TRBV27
TGTGCCAGCAGTTTGTTTAGCGGGGGAGAGACCCAGTACTTC
CASSLFSGGETQYF
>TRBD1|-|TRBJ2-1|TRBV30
TGTGCCTGGATCGGGACAGGGGATTACAATGAGCAGTTCTTC
CAWIGTGDYNEQFF
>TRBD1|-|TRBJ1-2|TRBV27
TGTGCCAGCAGTTTATCGCCCGGGACAGGGGGTTGGGGCTACACCTTC
CASSLSPGTGGWGYTF
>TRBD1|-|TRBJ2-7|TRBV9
TGTGCCAGCAGCGGGGGGGACAGGCGATCCAGGGAGCAGTACTTC
CASSGGDRRSREQYF
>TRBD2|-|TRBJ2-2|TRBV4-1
TGCGCCACCAAGCGGGGAATGAACACCGGGGAGCTGTTTTTT
CATKRGMNTGELFF
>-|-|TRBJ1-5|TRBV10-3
TGTGCCATCAGGGACAGTTCGAACAATCAGCCCCAGCATTTT
CAIRDSSNNQPQHF
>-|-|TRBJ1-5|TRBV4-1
TGCGCCAGCAGCCAAGTTGTCCAGAGGGATCAGCCCCAGCATTTT
CASSQVVQRDQPQHF
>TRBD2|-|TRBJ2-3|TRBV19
TGTGCCAGTAGTATCGGCGGGGGGAGTGGTGATACGCAGTATTTT
CASSIGGGSGDTQYF
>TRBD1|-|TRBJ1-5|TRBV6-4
TGTGCCAGCAGTGACCAACTTCTGGGACAGGAATTCACCGGCAATCAGCCCCAGCATTTT
CASSDQLLGQEFTGNQPQHF
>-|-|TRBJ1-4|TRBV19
TGTGCCAGTAGTCTCCACAGGGACGACGGAGAAAAACTGTTTTTT
CASSLHRDDGEKLFF
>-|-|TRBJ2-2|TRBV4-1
TGCGCCAGCACCCTTTGGGCAGGTCGGTTTGGTACCGGGGAGCTGTTTTTT
CASTLWAGRFGTGELFF
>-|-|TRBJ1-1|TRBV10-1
TGCGCCAGCAGTCCGGGGGGGACTGAAGCTTTCTTT
CASSPGGTEAFF
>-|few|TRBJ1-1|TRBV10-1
TGCGCCAGCAGCAGGGCCCTGAACACTGAAGCTTTCTTT
CASSRALNTEAFF
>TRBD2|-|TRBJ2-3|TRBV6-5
TGTGCCAGCAGTTGGGTAGCGGGGGGTCGGGATACGCAGTATTTT
CASSWVAGGRDTQYF
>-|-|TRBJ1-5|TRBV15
TGTGCCACCAGCGAAGTACAGGGACAGCCCCAGCATTTT
CATSEVQGQPQHF
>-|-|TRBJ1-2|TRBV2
TGTGCCAGCAGCCGTGGGGGGGCCCAGACGCCTAACTATGGCTACACCTTC
CASSRGGAQTPNYGYTF
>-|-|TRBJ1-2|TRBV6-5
TGTGCCAGCACCAACTCTGTCTATGGCTACACCTTC
CASTNSVYGYTF
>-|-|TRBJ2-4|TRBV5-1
TGCGCCAGCAGCTATATTGACAGTTTTTTGAACATTCAGTACTTC
CASSYIDSFLNIQYF
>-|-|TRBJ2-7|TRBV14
TGTGCCAGCAGCCAAGAGGGGCAGTTCTACGAGCAGTACTTC
CASSQEGQFYEQYF
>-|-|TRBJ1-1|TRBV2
TGTGCCAGCAGGAGAGATAACACTGAAGCTTTCTTT
CASRRDNTEAFF
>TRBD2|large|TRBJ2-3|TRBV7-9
TGTGCCAGCAGCTTGGGTGGGGGGGGTACAGATACGCAGTATTTT
CASSLGGGGTDTQYF
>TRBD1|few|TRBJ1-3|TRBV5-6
TGTGCCAGCAGCCCACGACAGGGTGGAGGAAACACCATATATTTT
CASSPRQGGGNTIYF
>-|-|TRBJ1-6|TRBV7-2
TGTGCCAGCAACTCTCCAGGGAATTCACCCCTCCACTTT
CASNSPGNSPLHF
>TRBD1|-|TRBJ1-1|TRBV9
TGTGCCAGCAGCGTCGACAGGGGGCTTGACACTGAAGCTTTCTTT
CASSVDRGLDTEAFF
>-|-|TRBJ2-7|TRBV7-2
TGTGCCAGCAGCTTAGAGGTGGGGAGCTCCTACGAGCAGTACTTC
CASSLEVGSSYEQYF
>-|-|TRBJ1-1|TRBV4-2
TGTGCCAGCAGCACCGGGACAAACACTGAAGCTTTCTTT
CASSTGTNTEAFF
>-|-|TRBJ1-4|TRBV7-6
TGTGCCAGCAGCTTACGCGCTATCTATGCTAATGAAAAACTGTTTTTT
CASSLRAIYANEKLFF